This T cell receptor beta chain was captured by sequencing in a study of blood T cells in healthy people across ages. Next came a second PCR, run for about 7 to 12 cycles, which used a sample-barcoded 5' primer along with a J-beta primer mix. TCRdb reprocessed the 5' RACE reads with MiXCR, giving one entry per CDR3 protein. The table shows approximately 800,000 distinct CDR3 sequences, with roughly 50% occurring only once. Each sample yielded at least 6 million isolated PBMCs. The V gene lost 3 bases and the J gene lost 2 bases, with 9 bases spanning the gap. From germline, CDR1 is SGHRS and CDR2 YFSETQ. The CDR3 length is 15 residues.

Specimen: blood. This receptor was taken from a man older than 75 in good health. The V gene is TRBV5-1, the J gene TRBJ2-6; TRBD1 is a possible D gene (6 bases). The CDR3 is CASSYRTAGANVLTF. CDR3 DNA sequence: TGCGCCAGCAGCTATAGGACAGCTGGGGCCAACGTCCTGACTTTC.